This T cell receptor beta chain was sequenced for a study of T cell responses to AZD1222 COVID-19 vaccine. Clones were sequenced by immunoSEQ multiplex PCR, and TCRdb holds only the in-frame ones, with some missing. The sample lists approximately 49,000 clones, more than 65% seen once, with 20% to 25% in the top ten. The material was peripheral blood, obtained on day 0 of MenACWY control vaccination. This clonotype originated in an adult in good health.

The CDR3 sequence: CASRLGSYNSPLHF. The CDR3 DNA sequence: TGTGCCAGCAGGTTGGGCTCCTATAATTCACCCCTCCACTTT. The V call is TRBV6-5, the J call TRBJ1-6, with no clear D. The CDR3 consists of 14 residues. Germline CDR1 reads MNHEY; CDR2 reads SVGAGI. V lost 6 bases and J 0 bases, leaving 6 bases between the germline ends.